This T cell receptor (beta chain) was documented in a study of T cells in Graves' hyperthyroidism and ophthalmopathy. Used for diagnoses were clinical symptoms, serum thyroxine and TRAb, thyroid ultrasound and orbital computed tomography. Trimming took off 6 bases at V and 4 bases at J, with 16 bases between the two ends. The CDR3 runs to 15 residues. Germline V lookup: CDR1 SNHLY, CDR2 FYNNEI. It was RNA transcripts that yielded the amplified TCR beta CDR3 regions. During a first-round RT-PCR of the TCR CDR3, the HTBI primer set was used. MiXCR was run by TCRdb on the multiplex PCR reads, yielding one entry per CDR3 protein. This sample yields about 300,000 distinct CDR3 sequences, of which roughly 18% are seen a single time; about two fifths belongs to the top ten. In its sample, this clonotype was seen a few times.

The V call is TRBV2, the J call TRBJ2-1, with D perhaps TRBD2 (6 bases). This clonotype was sampled from a man between 50 and 59 years old with Graves' ophthalmopathy. Sequenced material: blood. CDR3 residues: CASSPTRGEYNEQFF. CDR3 in DNA: TGTGCCAGCAGCCCGACTAGGGGAGAGTACAATGAGCAGTTCTTC.